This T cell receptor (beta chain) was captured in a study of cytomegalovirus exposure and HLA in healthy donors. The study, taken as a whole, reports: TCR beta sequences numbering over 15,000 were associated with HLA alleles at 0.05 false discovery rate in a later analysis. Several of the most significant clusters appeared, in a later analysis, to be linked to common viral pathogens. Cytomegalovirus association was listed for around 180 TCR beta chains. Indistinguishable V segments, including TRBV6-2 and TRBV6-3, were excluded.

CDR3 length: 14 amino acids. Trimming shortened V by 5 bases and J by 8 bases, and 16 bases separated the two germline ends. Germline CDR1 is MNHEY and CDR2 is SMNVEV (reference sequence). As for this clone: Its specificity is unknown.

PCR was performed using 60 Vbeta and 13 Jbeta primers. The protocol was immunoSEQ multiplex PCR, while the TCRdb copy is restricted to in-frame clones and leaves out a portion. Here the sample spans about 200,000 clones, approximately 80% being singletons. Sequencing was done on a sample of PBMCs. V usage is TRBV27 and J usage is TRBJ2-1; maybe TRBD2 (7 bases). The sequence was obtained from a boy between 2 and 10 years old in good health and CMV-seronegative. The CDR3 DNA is TGTGCCAGCAGTCTGGGGGGGCCTTCGTATGAGCAGTTCTTC. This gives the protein CASSLGGPSYEQFF.